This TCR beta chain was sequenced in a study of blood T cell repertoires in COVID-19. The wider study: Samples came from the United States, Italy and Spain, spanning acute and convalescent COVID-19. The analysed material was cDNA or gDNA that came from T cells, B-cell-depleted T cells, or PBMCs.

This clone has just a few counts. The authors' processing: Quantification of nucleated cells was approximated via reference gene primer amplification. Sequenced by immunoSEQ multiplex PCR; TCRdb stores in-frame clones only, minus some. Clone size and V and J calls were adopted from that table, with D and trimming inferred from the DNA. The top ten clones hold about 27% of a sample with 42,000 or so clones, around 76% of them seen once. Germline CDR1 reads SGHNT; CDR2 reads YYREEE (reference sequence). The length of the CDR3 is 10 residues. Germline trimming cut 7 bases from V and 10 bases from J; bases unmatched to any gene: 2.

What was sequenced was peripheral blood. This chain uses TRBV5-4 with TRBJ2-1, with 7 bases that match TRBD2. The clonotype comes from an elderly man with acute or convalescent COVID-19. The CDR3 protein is CASGRGEQFF. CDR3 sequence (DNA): TGTGCCAGCGGGAGGGGAGAGCAGTTCTTC.